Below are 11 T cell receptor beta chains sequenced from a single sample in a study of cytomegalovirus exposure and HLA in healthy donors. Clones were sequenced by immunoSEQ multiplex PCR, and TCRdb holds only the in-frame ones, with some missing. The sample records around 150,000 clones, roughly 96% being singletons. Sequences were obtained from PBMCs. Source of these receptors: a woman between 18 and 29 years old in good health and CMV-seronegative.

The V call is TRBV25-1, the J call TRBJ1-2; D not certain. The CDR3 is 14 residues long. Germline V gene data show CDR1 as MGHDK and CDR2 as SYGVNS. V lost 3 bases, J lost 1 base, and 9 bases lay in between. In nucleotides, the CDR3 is TGTGCCAGCAGTGACAGGTTCCTTAACTATGGCTACACCTTC. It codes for CASSDRFLNYGYTF.

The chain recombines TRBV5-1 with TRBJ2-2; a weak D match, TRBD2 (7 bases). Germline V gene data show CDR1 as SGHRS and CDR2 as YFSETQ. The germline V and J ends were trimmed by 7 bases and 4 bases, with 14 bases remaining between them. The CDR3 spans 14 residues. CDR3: CASQKGGATGELFF. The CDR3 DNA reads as TGCGCCAGCCAGAAAGGGGGGGCCACCGGGGAGCTGTTTTTT.

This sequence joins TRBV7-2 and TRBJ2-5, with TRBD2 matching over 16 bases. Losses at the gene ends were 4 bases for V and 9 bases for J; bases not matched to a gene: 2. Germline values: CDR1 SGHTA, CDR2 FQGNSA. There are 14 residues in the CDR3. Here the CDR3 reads CASSWGTSGGAQYF. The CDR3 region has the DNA TGTGCCAGCAGCTGGGGGACTAGCGGGGGGGCCCAGTACTTC.

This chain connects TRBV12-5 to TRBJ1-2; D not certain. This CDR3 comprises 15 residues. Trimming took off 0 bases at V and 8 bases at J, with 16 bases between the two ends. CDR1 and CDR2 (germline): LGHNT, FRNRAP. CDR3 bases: TGTGCTAGTGGTTTGGTAGATCCGTACCTAGAGGGCTACACCTTC. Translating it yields CASGLVDPYLEGYTF.

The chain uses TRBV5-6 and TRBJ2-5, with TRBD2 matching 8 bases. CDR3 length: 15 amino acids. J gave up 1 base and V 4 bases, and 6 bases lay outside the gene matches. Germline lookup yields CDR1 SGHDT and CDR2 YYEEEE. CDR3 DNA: TGTGCCAGCAGCACCGGACTAGCTTTCCAAGAGACCCAGTACTTC. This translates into CASSTGLAFQETQYF.

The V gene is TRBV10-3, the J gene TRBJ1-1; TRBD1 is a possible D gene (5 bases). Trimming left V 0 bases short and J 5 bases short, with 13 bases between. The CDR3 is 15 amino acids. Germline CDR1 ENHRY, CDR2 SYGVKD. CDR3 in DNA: TGTGCCATCAGTGAGTCGCCAGCAGGGAGGACTGAAGCTTTCTTT. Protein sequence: CAISESPAGRTEAFF.

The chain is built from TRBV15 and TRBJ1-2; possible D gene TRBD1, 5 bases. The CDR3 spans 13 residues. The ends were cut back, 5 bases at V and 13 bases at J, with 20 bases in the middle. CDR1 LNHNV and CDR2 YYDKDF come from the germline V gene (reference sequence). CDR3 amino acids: CATSQFTGDMRTF. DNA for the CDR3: TGTGCCACCAGCCAATTCACGGGGGATATGCGCACCTTC.

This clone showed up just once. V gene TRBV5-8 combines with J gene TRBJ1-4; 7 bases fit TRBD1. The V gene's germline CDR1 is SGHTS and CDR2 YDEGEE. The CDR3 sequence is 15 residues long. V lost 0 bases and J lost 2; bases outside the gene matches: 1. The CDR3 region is CASSLGQGTNEKLFF. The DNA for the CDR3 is TGTGCCAGCAGCTTGGGACAGGGTACTAATGAAAAACTGTTTTTT.

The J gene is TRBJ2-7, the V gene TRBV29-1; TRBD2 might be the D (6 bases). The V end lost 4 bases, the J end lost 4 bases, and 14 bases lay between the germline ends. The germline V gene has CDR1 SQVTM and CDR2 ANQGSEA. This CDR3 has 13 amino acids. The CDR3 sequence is CSVGRGLGYEQYF. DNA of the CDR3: TGCAGCGTTGGGAGGGGCCTGGGGTACGAGCAGTACTTC.

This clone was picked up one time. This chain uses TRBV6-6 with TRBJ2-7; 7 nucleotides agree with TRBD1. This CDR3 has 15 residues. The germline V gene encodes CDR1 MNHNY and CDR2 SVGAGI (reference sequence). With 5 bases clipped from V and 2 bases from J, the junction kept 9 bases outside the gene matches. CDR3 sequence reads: CASSDPGQSTYEQYF. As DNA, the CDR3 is TGTGCCAGCAGTGACCCGGGACAGTCAACCTACGAGCAGTACTTC.

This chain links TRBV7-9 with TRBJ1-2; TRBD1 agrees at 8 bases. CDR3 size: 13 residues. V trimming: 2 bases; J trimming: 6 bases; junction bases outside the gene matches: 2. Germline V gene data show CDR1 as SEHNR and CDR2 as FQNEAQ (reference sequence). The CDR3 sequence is CASSLTGGDGYTF. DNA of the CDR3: TGTGCCAGCAGCTTAACAGGGGGTGATGGCTACACCTTC.